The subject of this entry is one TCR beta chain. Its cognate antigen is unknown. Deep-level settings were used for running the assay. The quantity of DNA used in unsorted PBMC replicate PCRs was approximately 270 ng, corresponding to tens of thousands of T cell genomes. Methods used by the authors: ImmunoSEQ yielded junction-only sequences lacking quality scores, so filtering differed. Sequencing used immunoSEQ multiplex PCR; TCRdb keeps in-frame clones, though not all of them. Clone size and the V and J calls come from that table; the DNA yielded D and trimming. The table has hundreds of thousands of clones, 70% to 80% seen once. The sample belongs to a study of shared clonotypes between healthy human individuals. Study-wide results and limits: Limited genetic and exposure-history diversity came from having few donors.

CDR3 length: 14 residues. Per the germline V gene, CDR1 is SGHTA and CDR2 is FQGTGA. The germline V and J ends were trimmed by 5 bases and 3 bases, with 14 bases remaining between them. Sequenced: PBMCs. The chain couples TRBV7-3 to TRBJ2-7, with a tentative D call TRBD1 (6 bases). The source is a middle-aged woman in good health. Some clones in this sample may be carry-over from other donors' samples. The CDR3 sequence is CASSPTGHLYEQYF. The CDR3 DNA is TGTGCCAGCAGCCCTACAGGGCACCTCTACGAGCAGTACTTC.